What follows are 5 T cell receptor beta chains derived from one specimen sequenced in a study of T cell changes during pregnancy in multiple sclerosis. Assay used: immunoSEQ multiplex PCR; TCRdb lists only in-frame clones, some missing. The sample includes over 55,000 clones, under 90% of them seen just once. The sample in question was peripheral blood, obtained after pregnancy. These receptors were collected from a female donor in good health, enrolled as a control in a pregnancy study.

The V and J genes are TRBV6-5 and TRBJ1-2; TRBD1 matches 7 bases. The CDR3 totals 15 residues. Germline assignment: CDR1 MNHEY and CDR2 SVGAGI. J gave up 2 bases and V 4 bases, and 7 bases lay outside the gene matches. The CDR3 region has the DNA TGTGCCAGCAGTTCCCCAGGGGGGACCAACTATGGCTACACCTTC. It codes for CASSSPGGTNYGYTF.

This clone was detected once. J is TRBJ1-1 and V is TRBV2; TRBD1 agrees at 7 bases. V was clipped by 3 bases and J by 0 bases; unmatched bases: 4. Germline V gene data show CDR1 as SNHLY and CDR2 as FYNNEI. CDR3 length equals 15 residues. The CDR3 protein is CASSEGQTMNTEAFF. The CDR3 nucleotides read TGTGCCAGCAGTGAGGGACAGACCATGAACACTGAAGCTTTCTTT.

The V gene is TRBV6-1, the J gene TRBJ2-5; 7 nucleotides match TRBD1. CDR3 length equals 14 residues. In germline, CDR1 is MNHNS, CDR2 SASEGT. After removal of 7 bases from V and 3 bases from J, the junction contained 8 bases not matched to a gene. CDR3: CASTTVGTEETQYF. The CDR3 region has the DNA TGTGCCAGCACCACGGTAGGGACAGAAGAGACCCAGTACTTC.

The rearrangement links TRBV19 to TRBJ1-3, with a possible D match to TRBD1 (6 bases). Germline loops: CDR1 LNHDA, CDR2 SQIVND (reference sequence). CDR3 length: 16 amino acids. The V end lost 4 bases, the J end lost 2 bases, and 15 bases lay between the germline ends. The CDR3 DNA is TGTGCCAGTAGTAGGTCGCAGGGGATAGCTGGAAACACCATATATTTT. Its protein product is CASSRSQGIAGNTIYF.

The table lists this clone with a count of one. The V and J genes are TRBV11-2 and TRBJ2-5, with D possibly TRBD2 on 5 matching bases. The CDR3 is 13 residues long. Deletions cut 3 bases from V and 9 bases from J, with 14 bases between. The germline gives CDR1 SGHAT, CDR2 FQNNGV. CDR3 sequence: CASSFLEVKAQYF. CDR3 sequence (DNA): TGTGCCAGCAGCTTTCTGGAGGTGAAGGCCCAGTACTTC.